This T cell receptor beta chain comes out of a study of cytomegalovirus exposure and HLA in healthy donors. This CDR3 is built from 15 residues. V dropped 2 bases and J dropped 6; count of bases not matched to a gene: 10. Germline CDR1 and CDR2: GTSNPN and SVGIG (reference sequence). TCRdb's table, derived via immunoSEQ multiplex PCR, lists solely in-frame clones and lacks some. The sample lists some 250,000 clones, nearly 90% occurring once. The receptor was derived from a woman aged 18-35 years in good health and CMV-seronegative. Sequencing was performed on PBMCs. V gene TRBV30 combines with J gene TRBJ2-7; the match to TRBD1 covers 10 bases. The CDR3 DNA sequence: TGTGCCTGGAGTACAGACAGGGGGCGTTTCTCCGAGCAGTACTTC. This codes for CAWSTDRGRFSEQYF.